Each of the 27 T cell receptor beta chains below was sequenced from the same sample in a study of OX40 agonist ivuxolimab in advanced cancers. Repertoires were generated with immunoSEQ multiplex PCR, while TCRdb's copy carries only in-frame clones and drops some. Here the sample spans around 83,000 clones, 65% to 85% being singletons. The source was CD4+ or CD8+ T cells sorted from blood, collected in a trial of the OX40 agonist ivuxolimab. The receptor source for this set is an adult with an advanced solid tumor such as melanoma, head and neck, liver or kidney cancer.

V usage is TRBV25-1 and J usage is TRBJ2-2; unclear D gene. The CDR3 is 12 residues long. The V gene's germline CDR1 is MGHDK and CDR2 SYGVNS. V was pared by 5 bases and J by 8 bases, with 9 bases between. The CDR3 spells CASSSDWGELFF. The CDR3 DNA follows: TGTGCCAGCAGTTCCGATTGGGGGGAGCTGTTTTTT.

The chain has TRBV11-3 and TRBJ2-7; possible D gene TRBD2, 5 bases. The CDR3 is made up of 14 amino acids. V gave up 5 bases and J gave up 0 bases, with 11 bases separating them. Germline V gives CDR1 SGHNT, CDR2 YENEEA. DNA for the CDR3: TGTGCCAGCAGCGCAGGTGGGAGCTCCTACGAGCAGTACTTC. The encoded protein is CASSAGGSSYEQYF. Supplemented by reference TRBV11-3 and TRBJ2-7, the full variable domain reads EAGVVQSPRYKIIEKKQPVAFWCNPISGHNTLYWYLQNLGQGPELLIRYENEEAVDDSQLPKDRFSAERLKGVDSTLKIQPAELGDSAVYLCASSAGGSSYEQYFGPGTRLTVT.

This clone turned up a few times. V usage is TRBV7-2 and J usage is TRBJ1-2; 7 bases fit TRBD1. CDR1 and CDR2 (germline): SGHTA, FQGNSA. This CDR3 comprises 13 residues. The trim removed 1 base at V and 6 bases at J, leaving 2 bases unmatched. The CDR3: CASSLGTGDGYTF. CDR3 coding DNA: TGTGCCAGCAGCTTAGGGACAGGAGATGGCTACACCTTC.

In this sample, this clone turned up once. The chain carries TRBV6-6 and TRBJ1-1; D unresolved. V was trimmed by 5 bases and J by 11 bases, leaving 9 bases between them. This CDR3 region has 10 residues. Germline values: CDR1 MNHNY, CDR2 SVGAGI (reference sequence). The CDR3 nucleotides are TGTGCCAGCAGTCTCCGGAACGCTTTCTTT. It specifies CASSLRNAFF.

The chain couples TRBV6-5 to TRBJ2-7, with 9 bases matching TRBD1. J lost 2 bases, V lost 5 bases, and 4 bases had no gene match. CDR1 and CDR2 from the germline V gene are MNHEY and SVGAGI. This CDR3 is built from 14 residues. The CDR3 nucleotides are TGTGCCAGCAGTACCGGACAGGGGACCTACGAGCAGTACTTC. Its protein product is CASSTGQGTYEQYF.

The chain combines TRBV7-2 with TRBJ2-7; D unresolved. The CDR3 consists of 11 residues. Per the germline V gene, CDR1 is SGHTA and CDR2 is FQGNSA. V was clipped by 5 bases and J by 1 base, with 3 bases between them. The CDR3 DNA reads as TGTGCCAGCAGCCCTTCCTACGAGCAGTACTTC. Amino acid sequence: CASSPSYEQYF. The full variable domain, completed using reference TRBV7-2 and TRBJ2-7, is GAGVSQSPSNKVTEKGKDVELRCDPISGHTALYWYRQSLGQGLEFLIYFQGNSAPDKSGLPSDRFSAERTGGSVSTLTIQRTQQEDSAVYLCASSPSYEQYFGPGTRLTVT.

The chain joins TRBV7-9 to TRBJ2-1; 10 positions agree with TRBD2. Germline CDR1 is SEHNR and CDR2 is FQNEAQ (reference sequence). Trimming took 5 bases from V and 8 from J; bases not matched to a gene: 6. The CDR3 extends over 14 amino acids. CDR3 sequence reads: CASSPQREGHEQFF. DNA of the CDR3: TGTGCCAGCAGCCCTCAGCGGGAGGGCCATGAGCAGTTCTTC.

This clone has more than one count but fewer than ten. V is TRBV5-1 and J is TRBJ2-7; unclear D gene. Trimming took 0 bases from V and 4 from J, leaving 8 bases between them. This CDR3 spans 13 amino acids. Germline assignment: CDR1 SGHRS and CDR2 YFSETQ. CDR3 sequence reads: CASSLALGYEQYF. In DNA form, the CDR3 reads TGCGCCAGCAGCTTGGCCTTAGGGTACGAGCAGTACTTC. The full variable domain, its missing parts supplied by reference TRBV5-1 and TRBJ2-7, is KAGVTQTPRYLIKTRGQQVTLSCSPISGHRSVSWYQQTPGQGLQFLFEYFSETQRNKGNFPGRFSGRQFSNSRSEMNVSTLELGDSALYLCASSLALGYEQYFGPGTRLTVT.

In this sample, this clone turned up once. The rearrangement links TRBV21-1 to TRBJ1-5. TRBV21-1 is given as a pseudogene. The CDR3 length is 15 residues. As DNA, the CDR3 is TGTGCCAGCAGCAAACCCCAAACGACGGTTCACCCCCAGCATTTT. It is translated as CASSKPQTTVHPQHF.

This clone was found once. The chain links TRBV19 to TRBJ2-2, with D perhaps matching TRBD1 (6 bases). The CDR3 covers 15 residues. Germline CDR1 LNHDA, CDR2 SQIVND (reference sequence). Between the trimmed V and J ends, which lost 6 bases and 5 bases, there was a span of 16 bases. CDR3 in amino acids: CASRGSGDGTGELFF. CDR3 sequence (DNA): TGTGCCAGTAGGGGCTCAGGGGATGGGACCGGGGAGCTGTTTTTT. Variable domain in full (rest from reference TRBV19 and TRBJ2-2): DGGITQSPKYLFRKEGQNVTLSCEQNLNHDAMYWYRQDPGQGLRLIYYSQIVNDFQKGDIAEGYSVSREKKESFPLTVTSAQKNPTAFYLCASRGSGDGTGELFFGEGSRLTVL.

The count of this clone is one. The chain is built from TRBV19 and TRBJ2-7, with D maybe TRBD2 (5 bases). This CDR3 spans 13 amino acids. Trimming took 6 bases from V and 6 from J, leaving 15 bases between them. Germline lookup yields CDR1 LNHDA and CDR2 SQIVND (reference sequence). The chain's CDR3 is CASSSTTGIEQYF. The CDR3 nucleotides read TGTGCCAGTAGCTCTACGACCGGGATCGAGCAGTACTTC.

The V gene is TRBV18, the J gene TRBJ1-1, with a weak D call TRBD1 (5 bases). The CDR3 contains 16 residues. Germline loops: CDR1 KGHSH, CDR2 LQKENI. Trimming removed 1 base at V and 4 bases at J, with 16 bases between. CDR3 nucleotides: TGTGCCAGCTCACCACGTGTAGGGACTCTGGGCACTGAAGCTTTCTTT. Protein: CASSPRVGTLGTEAFF.

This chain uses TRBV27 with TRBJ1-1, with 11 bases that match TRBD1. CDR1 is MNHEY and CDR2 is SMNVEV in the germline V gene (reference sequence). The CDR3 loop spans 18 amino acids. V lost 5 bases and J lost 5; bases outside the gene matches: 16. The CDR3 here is CASSLRTGGSWGGTEAFF. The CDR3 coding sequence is TGTGCCAGCAGTCTACGGACAGGGGGCAGTTGGGGTGGGACTGAAGCTTTCTTT.

The CDR3 region is CASSRQGFEGEKLFF. The CDR3 bases are TGTGCCAGCAGCAGACAGGGGTTCGAAGGAGAAAAACTGTTTTTT. This chain uses TRBV9 with TRBJ1-4, with 8 bases lining up with TRBD1. V shed 4 bases, J shed 8 bases, and the junction held 10 bases outside the gene matches. Looked up from germline, CDR1 is SGDLS and CDR2 is YYNGEE. The CDR3 is 15 residues long.

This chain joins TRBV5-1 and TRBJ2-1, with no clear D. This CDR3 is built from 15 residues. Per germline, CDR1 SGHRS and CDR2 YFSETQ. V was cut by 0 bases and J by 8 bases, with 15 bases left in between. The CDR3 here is CASSLGALEPDEQFF. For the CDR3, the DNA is TGCGCCAGCAGCTTGGGGGCCCTCGAGCCGGATGAGCAGTTCTTC. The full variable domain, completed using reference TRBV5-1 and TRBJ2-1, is KAGVTQTPRYLIKTRGQQVTLSCSPISGHRSVSWYQQTPGQGLQFLFEYFSETQRNKGNFPGRFSGRQFSNSRSEMNVSTLELGDSALYLCASSLGALEPDEQFFGPGTRLTVL.

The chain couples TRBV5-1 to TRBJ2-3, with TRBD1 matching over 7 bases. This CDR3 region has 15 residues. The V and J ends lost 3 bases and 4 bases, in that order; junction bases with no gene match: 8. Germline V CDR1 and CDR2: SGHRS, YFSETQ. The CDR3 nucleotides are TGCGCCAGCAGCTCCCGACAGGGTGTCGCAGATACGCAGTATTTT. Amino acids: CASSSRQGVADTQYF.

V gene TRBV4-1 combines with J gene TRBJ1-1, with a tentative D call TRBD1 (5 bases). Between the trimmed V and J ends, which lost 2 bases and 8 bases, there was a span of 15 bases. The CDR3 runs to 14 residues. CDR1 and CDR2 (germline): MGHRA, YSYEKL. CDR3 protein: CASSQRMVGGEAFF. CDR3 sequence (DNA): TGCGCCAGCAGCCAACGGATGGTCGGGGGAGAAGCTTTCTTT.

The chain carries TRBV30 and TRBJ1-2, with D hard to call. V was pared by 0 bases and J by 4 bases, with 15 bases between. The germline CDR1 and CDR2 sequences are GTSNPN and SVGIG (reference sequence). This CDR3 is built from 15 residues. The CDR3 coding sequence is TGTGCCTGGAGTGTATGGGCACGAAGGACCTATGGCTACACCTTC. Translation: CAWSVWARRTYGYTF.

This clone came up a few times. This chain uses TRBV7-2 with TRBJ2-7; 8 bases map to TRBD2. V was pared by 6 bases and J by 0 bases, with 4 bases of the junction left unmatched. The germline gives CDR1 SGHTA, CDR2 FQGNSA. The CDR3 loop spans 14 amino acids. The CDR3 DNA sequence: TGTGCCAGCAGGCCACTAGCGGACTCCTACGAGCAGTACTTC. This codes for CASRPLADSYEQYF.

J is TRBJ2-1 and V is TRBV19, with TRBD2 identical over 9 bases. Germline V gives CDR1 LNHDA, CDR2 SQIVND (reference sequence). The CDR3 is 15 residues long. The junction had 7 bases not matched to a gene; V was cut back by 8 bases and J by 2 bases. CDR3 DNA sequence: TGTGCCAGTGGTCCTGGCGGGAGGGCCTACAATGAGCAGTTCTTC. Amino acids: CASGPGGRAYNEQFF. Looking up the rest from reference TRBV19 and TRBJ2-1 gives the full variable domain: DGGITQSPKYLFRKEGQNVTLSCEQNLNHDAMYWYRQDPGQGLRLIYYSQIVNDFQKGDIAEGYSVSREKKESFPLTVTSAQKNPTAFYLCASGPGGRAYNEQFFGPGTRLTVL.

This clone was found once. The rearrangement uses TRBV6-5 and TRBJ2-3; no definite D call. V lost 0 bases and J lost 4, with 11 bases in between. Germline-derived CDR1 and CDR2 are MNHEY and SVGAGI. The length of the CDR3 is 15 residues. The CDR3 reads CASSYSEGWSDTQYF. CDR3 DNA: TGTGCCAGCAGTTACTCGGAAGGGTGGTCAGATACGCAGTATTTT.

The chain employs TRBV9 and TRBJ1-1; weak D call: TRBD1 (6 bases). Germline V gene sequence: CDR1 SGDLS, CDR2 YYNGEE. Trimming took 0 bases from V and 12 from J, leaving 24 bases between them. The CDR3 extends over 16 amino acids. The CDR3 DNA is TGTGCCAGCAGCGTAGGCAGGGAATTTACGGGCCAGGGGACTTTCTTT. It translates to CASSVGREFTGQGTFF.

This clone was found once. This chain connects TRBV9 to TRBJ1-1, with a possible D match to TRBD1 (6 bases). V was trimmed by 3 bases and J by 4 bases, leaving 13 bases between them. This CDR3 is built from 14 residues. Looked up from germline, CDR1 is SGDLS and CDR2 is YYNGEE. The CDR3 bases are TGTGCCAGCAGCGCAGGGGACCGGCTCACTGAAGCTTTCTTT. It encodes CASSAGDRLTEAFF.

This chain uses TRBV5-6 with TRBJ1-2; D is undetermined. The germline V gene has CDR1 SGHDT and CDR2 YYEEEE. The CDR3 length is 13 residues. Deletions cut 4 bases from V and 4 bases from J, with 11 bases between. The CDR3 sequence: CASSGPRGYGYTF. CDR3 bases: TGTGCCAGCAGCGGCCCGCGGGGCTATGGCTACACCTTC.

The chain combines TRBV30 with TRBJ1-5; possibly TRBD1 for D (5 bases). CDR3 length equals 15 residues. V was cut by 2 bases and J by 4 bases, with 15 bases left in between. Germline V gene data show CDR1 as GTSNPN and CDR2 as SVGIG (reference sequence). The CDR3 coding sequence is TGTGCCTGGAGTACCGGCGGGGGGTTAAATCAGCCCCAGCATTTT. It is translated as CAWSTGGGLNQPQHF.

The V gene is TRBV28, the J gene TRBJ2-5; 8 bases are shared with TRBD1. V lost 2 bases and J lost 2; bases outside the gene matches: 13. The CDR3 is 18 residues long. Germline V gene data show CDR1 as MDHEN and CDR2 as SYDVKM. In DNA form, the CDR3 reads TGTGCCAGCAGTTTAGTGCAGGGGGCGGATTTAGAACAAGAGACCCAGTACTTC. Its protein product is CASSLVQGADLEQETQYF.

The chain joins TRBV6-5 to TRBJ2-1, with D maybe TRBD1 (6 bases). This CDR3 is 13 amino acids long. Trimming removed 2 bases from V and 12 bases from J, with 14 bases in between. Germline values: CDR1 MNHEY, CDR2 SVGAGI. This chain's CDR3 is CASSYGTLRTQFF. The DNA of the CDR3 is TGTGCCAGCAGTTACGGGACACTAAGAACGCAGTTCTTC.